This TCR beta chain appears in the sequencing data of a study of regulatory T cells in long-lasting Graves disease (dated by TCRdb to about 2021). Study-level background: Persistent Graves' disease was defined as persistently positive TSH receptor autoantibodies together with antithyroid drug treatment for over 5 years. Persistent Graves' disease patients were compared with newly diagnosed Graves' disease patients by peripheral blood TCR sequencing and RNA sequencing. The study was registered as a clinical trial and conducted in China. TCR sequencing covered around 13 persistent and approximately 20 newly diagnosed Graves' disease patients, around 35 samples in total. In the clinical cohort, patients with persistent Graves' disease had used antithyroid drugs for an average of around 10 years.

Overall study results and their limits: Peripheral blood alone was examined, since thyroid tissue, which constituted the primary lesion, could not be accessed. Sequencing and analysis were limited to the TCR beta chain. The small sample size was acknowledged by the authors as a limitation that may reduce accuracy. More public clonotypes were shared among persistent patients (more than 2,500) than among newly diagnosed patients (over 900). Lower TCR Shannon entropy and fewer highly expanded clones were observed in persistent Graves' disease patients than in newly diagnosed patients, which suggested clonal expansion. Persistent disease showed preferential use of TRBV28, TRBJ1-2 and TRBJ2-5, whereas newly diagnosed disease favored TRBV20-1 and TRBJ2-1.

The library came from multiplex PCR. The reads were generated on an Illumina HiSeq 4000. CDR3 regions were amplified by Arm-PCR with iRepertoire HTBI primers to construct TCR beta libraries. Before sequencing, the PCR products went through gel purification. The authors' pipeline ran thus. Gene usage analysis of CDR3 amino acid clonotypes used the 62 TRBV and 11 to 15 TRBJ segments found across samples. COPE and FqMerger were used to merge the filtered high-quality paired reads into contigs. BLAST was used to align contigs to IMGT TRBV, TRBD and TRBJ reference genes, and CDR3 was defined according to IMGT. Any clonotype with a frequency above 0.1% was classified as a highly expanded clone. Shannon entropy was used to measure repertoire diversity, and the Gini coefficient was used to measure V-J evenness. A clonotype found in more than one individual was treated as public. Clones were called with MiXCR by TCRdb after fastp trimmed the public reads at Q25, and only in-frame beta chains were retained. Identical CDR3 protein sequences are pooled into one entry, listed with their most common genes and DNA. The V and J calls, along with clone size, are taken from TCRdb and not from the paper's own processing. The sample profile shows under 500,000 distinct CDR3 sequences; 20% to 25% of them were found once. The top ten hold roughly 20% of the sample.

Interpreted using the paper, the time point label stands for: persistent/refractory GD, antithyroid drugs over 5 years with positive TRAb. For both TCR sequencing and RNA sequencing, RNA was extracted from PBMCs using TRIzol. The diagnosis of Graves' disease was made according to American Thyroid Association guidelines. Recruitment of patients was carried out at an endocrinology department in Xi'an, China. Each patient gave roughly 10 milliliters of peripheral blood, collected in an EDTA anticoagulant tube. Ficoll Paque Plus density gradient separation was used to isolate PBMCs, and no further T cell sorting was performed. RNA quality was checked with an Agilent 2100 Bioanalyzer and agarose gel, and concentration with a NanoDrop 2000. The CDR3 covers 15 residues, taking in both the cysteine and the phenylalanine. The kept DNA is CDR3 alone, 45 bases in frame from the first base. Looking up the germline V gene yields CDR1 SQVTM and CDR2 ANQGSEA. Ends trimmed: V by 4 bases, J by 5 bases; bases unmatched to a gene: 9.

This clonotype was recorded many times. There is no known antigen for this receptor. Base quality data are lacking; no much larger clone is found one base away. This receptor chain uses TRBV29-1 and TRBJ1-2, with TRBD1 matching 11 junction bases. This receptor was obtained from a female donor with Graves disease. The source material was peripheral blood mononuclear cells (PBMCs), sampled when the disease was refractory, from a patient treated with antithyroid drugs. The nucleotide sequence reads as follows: TGCAGCGTTGCCGGACAGGGGGCGCCTATTTATGGCTACACCTTC. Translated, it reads CSVAGQGAPIYGYTF.